This T cell receptor beta chain was identified during a study of PD-1 blockade in classical Hodgkin lymphoma. Libraries were prepared by immunoSEQ multiplex PCR; TCRdb keeps only in-frame clonotypes and omits some of them. Of 15,000 to 20,000 clones listed, 75% to 85% were seen once; the top ten hold about 4.5%. There was relapse after autologous stem cell transplantation in every patient, and there was variation in brentuximab vedotin exposure. The CDR3 is made up of 17 amino acids. Germline CDR1 and CDR2: MNHEY and SMNVEV (reference sequence). The trim removed 7 bases at V and 4 bases at J, leaving 11 bases unmatched.

The receptor was derived from a human donor with classical Hodgkin lymphoma. This material consisted of peripheral blood mononuclear cells (PBMCs), taken at baseline. The chain carries TRBV27 and TRBJ2-2; 11 nucleotides agree with TRBD2. DNA of the CDR3: TGTGCCAGCAATCGGGGGCTAGCGGGAGGTTTCACCGGGGAGCTGTTTTTT. Its translation is CASNRGLAGGFTGELFF.